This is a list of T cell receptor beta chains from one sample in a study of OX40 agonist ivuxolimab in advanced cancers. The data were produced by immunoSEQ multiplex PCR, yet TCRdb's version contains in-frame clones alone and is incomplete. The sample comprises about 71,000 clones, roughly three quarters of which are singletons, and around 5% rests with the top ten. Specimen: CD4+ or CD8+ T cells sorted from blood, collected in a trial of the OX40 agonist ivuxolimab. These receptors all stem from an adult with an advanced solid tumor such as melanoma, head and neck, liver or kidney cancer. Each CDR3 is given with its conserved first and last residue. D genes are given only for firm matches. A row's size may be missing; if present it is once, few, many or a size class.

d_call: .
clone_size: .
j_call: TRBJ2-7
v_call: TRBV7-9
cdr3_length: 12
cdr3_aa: CASSLLGGEQYF
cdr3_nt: TGTGCCAGCAGCTTATTGGGAGGCGAGCAGTACTTC

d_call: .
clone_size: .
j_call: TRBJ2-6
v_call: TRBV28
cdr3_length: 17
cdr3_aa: CASSFGLTSYGANVLTF
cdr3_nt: TGTGCCAGCAGTTTTGGACTAACCTCTTATGGGGCCAACGTCCTGACTTTC

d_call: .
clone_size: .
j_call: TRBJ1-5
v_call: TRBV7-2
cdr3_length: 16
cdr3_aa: CASSSRGVGNNQPQHF
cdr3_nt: TGTGCCAGCAGCTCCCGAGGAGTCGGGAATAATCAGCCCCAGCATTTT

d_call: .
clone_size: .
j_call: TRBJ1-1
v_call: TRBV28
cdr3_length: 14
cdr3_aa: CASSFDRANTEAFF
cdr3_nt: TGTGCCAGCAGTTTTGACAGAGCGAACACTGAAGCTTTCTTT

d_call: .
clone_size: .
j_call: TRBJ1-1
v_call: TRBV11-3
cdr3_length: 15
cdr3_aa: CASSLGGGRGTEAFF
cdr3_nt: TGTGCCAGCAGCTTGGGCGGGGGAAGAGGGACTGAAGCTTTCTTT

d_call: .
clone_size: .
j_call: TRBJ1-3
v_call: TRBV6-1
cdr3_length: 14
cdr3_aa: CASSESFSGNTIYF
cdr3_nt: TGTGCCAGCAGTGAATCCTTCTCTGGAAACACCATATATTTT

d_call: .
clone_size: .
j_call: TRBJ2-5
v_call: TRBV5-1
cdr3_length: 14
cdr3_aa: CASRPELASETQYF
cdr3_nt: TGCGCCAGCAGACCAGAACTGGCCTCAGAGACCCAGTACTTC

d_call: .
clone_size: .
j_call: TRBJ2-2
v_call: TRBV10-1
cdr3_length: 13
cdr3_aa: CASRTGRTGELFF
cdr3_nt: TGCGCCAGCAGAACAGGGCGCACCGGGGAGCTGTTTTTT

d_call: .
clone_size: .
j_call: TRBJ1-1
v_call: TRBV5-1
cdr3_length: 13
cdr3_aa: CASSWQGNTEAFF
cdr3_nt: TGCGCCAGCAGCTGGCAGGGAAACACTGAAGCTTTCTTT

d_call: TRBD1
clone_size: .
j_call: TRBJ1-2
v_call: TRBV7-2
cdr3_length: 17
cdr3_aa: CASSLTGTGGAWYGYTF
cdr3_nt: TGTGCCAGCAGCTTGACCGGGACAGGGGGCGCTTGGTATGGCTACACCTTC

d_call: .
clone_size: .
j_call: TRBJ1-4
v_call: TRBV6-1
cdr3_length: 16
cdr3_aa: CASSERFGRTNEKLFF
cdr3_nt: TGTGCCAGCAGTGAACGTTTCGGCAGAACTAATGAAAAACTGTTTTTT

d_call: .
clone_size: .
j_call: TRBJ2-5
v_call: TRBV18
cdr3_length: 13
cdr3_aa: CASYRSPKETQYF
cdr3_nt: TGTGCCAGCTACCGATCCCCCAAAGAGACCCAGTACTTC

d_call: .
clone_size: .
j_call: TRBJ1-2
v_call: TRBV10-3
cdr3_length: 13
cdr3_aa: CAISGTDKAGYTF
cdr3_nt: TGTGCCATCAGTGGAACAGATAAGGCTGGCTACACCTTC

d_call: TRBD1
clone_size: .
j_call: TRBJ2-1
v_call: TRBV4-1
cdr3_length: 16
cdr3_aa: CASSQVKAGGELGQFF
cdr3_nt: TGCGCCAGCAGCCAAGTGAAAGCAGGGGGCGAGTTGGGGCAGTTCTTC

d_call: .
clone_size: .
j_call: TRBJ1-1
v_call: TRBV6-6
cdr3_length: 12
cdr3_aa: CASSRSNTEAFF
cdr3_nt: TGTGCCAGCAGTCGATCGAACACTGAAGCTTTCTTT

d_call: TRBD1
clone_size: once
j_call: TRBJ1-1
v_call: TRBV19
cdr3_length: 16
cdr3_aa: CASSKQTGMMNTEAFF
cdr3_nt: TGTGCCAGTAGTAAACAGACAGGGATGATGAACACTGAAGCTTTCTTT

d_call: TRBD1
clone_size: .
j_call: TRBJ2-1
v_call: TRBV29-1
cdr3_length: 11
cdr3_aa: CSAGQNNEQFF
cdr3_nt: TGCAGCGCGGGACAGAACAATGAGCAGTTCTTC

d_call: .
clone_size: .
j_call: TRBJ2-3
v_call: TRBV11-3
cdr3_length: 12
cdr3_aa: CASSLATDTQYF
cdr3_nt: TGTGCCAGCAGCTTGGCCACAGATACGCAGTATTTT

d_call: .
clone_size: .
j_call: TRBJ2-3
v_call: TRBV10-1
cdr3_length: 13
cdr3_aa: CASSQDSTDTQYF
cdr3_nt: TGCGCCAGCAGCCAGGACAGCACAGATACGCAGTATTTT

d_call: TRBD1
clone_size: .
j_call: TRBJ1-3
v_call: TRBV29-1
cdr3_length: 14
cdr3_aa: CSVGDRVTGNTIYF
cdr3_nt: TGCAGCGTTGGGGACAGGGTAACTGGAAACACCATATATTTT

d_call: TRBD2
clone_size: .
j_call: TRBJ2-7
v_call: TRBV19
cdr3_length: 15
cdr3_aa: CASSMQPGLANEQYF
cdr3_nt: TGTGCCAGTAGTATGCAACCGGGACTAGCTAACGAGCAGTACTTC

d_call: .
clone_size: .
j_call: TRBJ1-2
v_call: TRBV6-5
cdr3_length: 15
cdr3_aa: CASSYSARGALGYTF
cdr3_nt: TGTGCCAGCAGTTACTCGGCCCGGGGCGCTCTTGGCTACACCTTC

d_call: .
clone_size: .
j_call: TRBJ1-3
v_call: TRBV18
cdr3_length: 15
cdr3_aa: CASSPDRTSGNTIYF
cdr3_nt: TGTGCCAGCTCACCTGACAGAACCTCTGGAAACACCATATATTTT

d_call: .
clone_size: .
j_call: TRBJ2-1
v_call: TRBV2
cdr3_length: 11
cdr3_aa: CASSSYNEQFF
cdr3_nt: TGTGCCAGCAGCAGTTACAATGAGCAGTTCTTC

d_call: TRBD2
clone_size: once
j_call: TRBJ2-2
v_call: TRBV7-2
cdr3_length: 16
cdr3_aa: CASSLVGGGITGELFF
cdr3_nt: TGTGCCAGCAGCTTGGTCGGGGGAGGGATCACCGGGGAGCTGTTTTTT

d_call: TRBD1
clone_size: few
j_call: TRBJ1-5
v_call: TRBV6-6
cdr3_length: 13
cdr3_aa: CASTGQGDQPQHF
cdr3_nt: TGTGCCAGCACGGGACAGGGAGATCAGCCCCAGCATTTT

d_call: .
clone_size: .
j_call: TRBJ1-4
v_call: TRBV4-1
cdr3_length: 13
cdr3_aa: CASSLNINEKLFF
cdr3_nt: TGCGCCAGCAGCCTCAACATTAATGAAAAACTGTTTTTT

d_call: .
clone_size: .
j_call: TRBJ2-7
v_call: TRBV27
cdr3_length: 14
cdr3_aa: CASSPRQFSYEQYF
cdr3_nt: TGTGCCAGCAGTCCTCGACAGTTCTCCTACGAGCAGTACTTC

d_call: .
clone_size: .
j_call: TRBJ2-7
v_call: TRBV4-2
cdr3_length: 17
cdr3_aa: CASSQDSGYSSSYEQYF
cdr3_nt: TGTGCCAGCAGCCAAGATTCCGGCTACTCGAGCTCCTACGAGCAGTACTTC

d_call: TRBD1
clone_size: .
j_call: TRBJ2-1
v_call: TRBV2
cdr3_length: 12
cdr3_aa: CATKGQGNEQFF
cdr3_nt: TGTGCCACCAAAGGACAGGGCAATGAGCAGTTCTTC

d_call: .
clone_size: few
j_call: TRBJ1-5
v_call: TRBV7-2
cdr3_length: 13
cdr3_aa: CASSLALGQPQHF
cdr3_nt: TGTGCCAGCAGCTTAGCGCTGGGTCAGCCCCAGCATTTT

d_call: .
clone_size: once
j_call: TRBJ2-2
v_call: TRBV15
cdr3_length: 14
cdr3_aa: CATSRDTNTGELFF
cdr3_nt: TGTGCCACCAGCAGAGATACGAACACCGGGGAGCTGTTTTTT

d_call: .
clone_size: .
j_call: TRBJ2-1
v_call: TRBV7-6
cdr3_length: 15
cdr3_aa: CASSQHSTIYNEQFF
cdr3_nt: TGTGCCAGCAGCCAACATTCGACTATATACAATGAGCAGTTCTTC

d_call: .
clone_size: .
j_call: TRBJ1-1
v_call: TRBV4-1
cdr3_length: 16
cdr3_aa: CASSPTTGPRGTEAFF
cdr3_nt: TGCGCCAGCAGCCCTACTACAGGGCCTCGGGGAACTGAAGCTTTCTTT

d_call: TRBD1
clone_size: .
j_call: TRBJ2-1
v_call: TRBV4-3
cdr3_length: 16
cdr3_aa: CASSQGTGTTYNEQFF
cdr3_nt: TGCGCCAGCAGCCAAGGGACAGGGACGACCTACAATGAGCAGTTCTTC

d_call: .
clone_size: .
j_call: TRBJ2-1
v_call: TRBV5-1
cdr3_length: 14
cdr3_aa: CASSLVGSYNEQFF
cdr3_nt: TGCGCCAGCAGCTTGGTGGGGTCCTACAATGAGCAGTTCTTC

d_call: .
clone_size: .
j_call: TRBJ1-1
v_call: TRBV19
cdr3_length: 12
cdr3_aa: CASRTYGVEAFF
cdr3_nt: TGTGCCAGTAGGACTTACGGGGTTGAAGCTTTCTTT

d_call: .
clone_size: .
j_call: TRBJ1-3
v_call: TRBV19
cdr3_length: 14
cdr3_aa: CATRSGISGNTIYF
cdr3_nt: TGTGCCACCCGCAGCGGGATCTCTGGAAACACCATATATTTT

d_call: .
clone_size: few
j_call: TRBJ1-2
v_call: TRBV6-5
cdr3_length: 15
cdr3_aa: CASSYGEGVTDGYTF
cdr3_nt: TGTGCCAGCAGTTACGGTGAGGGAGTAACGGATGGCTACACCTTC

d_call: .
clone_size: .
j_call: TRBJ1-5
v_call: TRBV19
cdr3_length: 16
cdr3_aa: CASSIYVGRSNQPQHF
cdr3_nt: TGTGCCAGTAGTATATACGTGGGTAGGAGCAATCAGCCCCAGCATTTT

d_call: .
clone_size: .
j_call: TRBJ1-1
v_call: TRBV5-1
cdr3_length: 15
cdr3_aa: CASSFTGNMNTEAFF
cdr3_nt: TGCGCCAGCAGCTTTACAGGGAACATGAACACTGAAGCTTTCTTT

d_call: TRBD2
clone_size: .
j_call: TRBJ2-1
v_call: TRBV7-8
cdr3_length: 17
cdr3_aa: CASSRQPSGSIRNEQFF
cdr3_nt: TGTGCCAGCAGCAGACAGCCTAGCGGGAGTATTAGGAATGAGCAGTTCTTC

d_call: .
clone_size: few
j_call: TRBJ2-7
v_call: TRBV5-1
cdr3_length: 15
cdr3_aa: CASSLVVQGMYEQYF
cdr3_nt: TGCGCCAGCAGCTTGGTGGTCCAGGGGATGTACGAGCAGTACTTC

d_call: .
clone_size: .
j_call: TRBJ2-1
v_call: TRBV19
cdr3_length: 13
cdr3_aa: CASSIALNNEQFF
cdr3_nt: TGTGCCAGTAGTATAGCACTGAACAATGAGCAGTTCTTC

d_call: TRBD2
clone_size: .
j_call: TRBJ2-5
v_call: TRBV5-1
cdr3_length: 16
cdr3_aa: CASSLGLAGWAETQYF
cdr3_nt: TGCGCCAGCAGCTTGGGGCTAGCGGGATGGGCGGAGACCCAGTACTTC

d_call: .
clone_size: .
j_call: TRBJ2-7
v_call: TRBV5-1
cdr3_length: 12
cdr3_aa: CASSLNGREQYF
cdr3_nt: TGCGCCAGCAGCTTGAATGGTCGCGAGCAGTACTTC

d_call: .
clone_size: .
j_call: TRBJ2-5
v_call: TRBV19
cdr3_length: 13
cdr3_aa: CASSVRIGETQYF
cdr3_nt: TGTGCCAGTAGTGTACGAATCGGGGAGACCCAGTACTTC

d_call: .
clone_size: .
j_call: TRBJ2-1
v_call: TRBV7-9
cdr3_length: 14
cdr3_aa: CASSPRPLHNEQFF
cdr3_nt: TGTGCCAGCAGCCCCCGCCCCCTCCACAATGAGCAGTTCTTC

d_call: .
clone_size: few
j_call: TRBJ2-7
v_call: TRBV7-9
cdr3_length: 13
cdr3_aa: CASSPTGTYEQYF
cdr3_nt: TGTGCCAGCAGCCCGACAGGAACCTACGAGCAGTACTTC

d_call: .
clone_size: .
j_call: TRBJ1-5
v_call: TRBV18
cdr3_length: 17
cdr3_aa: CASSPFRSSPPGEPQHF
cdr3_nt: TGTGCCAGCTCACCGTTCAGGTCGAGTCCACCCGGAGAGCCCCAGCATTTT